These T cell receptor beta chains were read from a single sample in a study of T cells expressing NK-cell markers. TCRdb reanalyzed the 5' RACE reads, giving one entry per CDR3 protein sequence and no DNA. The sample shows 300,000 to 500,000 distinct CDR3 sequences, and around 10% sits with its ten largest clones. Sequencing was carried out using blood T cells: a sorted CD56 or NKG2C T cell subset, CD4+ or CD8+ T cells, or bulk PBMC T cells (not recorded which). The receptors stem from a woman in her fifties or sixties in good health. Each CDR3 is given with its conserved first and last residue. The order of the fields is CDR3 protein, V gene, J gene.

CDR3 protein: CASTVWNEQFF; V gene: TRBV6-1; J gene: TRBJ2-1
CDR3 protein: CARDTKKGAAKNIQYF; V gene: TRBV6-5; J gene: TRBJ2-4
CDR3 protein: CSVGRGVRDTQYF; V gene: TRBV29-1; J gene: TRBJ2-3
CDR3 protein: CAWSRLAGGGSYNEQFF; V gene: TRBV30; J gene: TRBJ2-1
CDR3 protein: CATSSPSSGPTWRGDTQYF; V gene: TRBV15; J gene: TRBJ2-3
CDR3 protein: CASSPAGGLGQPQHF; V gene: TRBV25-1; J gene: TRBJ1-5
CDR3 protein: CASRQAGTTDTQYF; V gene: TRBV5-1; J gene: TRBJ2-3
CDR3 protein: CSARGHGGRPPREQYF; V gene: TRBV20-1; J gene: TRBJ2-7
CDR3 protein: CSVLKTSHNEQFF; V gene: TRBV29-1; J gene: TRBJ2-1
CDR3 protein: CATSDGSRDPWNEQFF; V gene: TRBV24-1; J gene: TRBJ2-1
CDR3 protein: CASSLGRPLRDTQYF; V gene: TRBV28; J gene: TRBJ2-3
CDR3 protein: CASLNLTGTYGYTF; V gene: TRBV11-2; J gene: TRBJ1-2
CDR3 protein: CASSLETGVYEQYF; V gene: TRBV5-1; J gene: TRBJ2-7
CDR3 protein: CSVGGAVGTGELFF; V gene: TRBV29-1; J gene: TRBJ2-2
CDR3 protein: CASSLGRTDEKLFF; V gene: TRBV12-3/TRBV12-4; J gene: TRBJ1-4
CDR3 protein: CASSTRTDQPQHF; V gene: TRBV12-3/TRBV12-4; J gene: TRBJ1-5
CDR3 protein: CASSSTSWRSEAFF; V gene: TRBV5-1; J gene: TRBJ1-1
CDR3 protein: CAISESKGPPTYSNQPQHF; V gene: TRBV10-3; J gene: TRBJ1-5
CDR3 protein: CASSSPGQGAFLYGYTF; V gene: TRBV28; J gene: TRBJ1-2
CDR3 protein: CASSQQPRSNEQFF; V gene: TRBV4-1; J gene: TRBJ2-1
CDR3 protein: CASSFFSSGNYEQYF; V gene: TRBV7-2; J gene: TRBJ2-7
CDR3 protein: CATSRSFAGGWETQYF; V gene: TRBV15; J gene: TRBJ2-5
CDR3 protein: CASSYNRGGGLVTGEQYF; V gene: TRBV6-5; J gene: TRBJ2-7